This entry concerns a single T cell receptor (beta chain). Its antigen is as yet unknown. This record belongs to a study of T cell responses to AZD1222 COVID-19 vaccine. Study-wide results and limits: Spike-spanning, vaccine-associated CD4 TCRs were dominant at 160-218 and 743-854. Most donors were white British, females outnumbered males, and clonal diversity was possibly underestimated. The study identified only six AZD1222 recipients as seropositive at baseline. Targets within unmutated variant regions were reportedly found for nearly half of spike-specific TCRs.

Trimming cost V 2 bases and J 7 bases; bases outside gene matches: 11. The CDR3 consists of 17 residues. The germline gives CDR1 SGHTA, CDR2 FQGNSA. Data came from immunoSEQ multiplex PCR; TCRdb stores just in-frame clones and leaves some out. The sample contains some 150,000 clones, more than 80% of which appear only once. The chain links TRBV7-2 to TRBJ1-6; the match to TRBD1 covers 7 bases. The origin of this receptor is an adult in good health. The specimen was peripheral blood, collected on day 0 of MenACWY control vaccination. CDR3 sequence reads: CASSLMAWDSLNSPLHF. CDR3 nucleotides: TGTGCCAGCAGCTTAATGGCCTGGGACAGTCTCAATTCACCCCTCCACTTT.